This entry concerns a single TCR beta chain. The target antigen is unknown. For TCR beta, cDNA was produced by 5'RACE template switching with UMIs. TCRdb reprocessed the 5' RACE reads, with one entry per CDR3 protein and no DNA. Here the sample table reports around 550,000 distinct CDR3 sequences. The data originate from a study of T cells expressing NK-cell markers. Study as a whole: All TCR beta repertoires analysed originated from sorted CD3+CD56+NKG2C+, CD3+CD56+NKG2C- and CD3+CD56-NKG2C+ T cells.

The CDR3 has 17 residues. Germline CDR1 MNHEY, CDR2 SVGAGI. Study results and caveats: The HCMV specificity of the expanded NKG2C+ T cell clones stayed unresolved. The CD3+CD56-NKG2C+ fraction of a few donors was likewise dominated by these clonotypes.

This receptor was taken from a man between 18 and 29 years old in good health. Material for sequencing was blood T cells: a sorted CD56 or NKG2C T cell subset, CD4+ or CD8+ T cells, or bulk PBMC T cells (not recorded which). The chain links TRBV6-5 to TRBJ2-5; TCRdb's assignment of TRBD2 cannot be checked, as there is no DNA. The chain's CDR3 is CASSSGTSGRSRETQYF.